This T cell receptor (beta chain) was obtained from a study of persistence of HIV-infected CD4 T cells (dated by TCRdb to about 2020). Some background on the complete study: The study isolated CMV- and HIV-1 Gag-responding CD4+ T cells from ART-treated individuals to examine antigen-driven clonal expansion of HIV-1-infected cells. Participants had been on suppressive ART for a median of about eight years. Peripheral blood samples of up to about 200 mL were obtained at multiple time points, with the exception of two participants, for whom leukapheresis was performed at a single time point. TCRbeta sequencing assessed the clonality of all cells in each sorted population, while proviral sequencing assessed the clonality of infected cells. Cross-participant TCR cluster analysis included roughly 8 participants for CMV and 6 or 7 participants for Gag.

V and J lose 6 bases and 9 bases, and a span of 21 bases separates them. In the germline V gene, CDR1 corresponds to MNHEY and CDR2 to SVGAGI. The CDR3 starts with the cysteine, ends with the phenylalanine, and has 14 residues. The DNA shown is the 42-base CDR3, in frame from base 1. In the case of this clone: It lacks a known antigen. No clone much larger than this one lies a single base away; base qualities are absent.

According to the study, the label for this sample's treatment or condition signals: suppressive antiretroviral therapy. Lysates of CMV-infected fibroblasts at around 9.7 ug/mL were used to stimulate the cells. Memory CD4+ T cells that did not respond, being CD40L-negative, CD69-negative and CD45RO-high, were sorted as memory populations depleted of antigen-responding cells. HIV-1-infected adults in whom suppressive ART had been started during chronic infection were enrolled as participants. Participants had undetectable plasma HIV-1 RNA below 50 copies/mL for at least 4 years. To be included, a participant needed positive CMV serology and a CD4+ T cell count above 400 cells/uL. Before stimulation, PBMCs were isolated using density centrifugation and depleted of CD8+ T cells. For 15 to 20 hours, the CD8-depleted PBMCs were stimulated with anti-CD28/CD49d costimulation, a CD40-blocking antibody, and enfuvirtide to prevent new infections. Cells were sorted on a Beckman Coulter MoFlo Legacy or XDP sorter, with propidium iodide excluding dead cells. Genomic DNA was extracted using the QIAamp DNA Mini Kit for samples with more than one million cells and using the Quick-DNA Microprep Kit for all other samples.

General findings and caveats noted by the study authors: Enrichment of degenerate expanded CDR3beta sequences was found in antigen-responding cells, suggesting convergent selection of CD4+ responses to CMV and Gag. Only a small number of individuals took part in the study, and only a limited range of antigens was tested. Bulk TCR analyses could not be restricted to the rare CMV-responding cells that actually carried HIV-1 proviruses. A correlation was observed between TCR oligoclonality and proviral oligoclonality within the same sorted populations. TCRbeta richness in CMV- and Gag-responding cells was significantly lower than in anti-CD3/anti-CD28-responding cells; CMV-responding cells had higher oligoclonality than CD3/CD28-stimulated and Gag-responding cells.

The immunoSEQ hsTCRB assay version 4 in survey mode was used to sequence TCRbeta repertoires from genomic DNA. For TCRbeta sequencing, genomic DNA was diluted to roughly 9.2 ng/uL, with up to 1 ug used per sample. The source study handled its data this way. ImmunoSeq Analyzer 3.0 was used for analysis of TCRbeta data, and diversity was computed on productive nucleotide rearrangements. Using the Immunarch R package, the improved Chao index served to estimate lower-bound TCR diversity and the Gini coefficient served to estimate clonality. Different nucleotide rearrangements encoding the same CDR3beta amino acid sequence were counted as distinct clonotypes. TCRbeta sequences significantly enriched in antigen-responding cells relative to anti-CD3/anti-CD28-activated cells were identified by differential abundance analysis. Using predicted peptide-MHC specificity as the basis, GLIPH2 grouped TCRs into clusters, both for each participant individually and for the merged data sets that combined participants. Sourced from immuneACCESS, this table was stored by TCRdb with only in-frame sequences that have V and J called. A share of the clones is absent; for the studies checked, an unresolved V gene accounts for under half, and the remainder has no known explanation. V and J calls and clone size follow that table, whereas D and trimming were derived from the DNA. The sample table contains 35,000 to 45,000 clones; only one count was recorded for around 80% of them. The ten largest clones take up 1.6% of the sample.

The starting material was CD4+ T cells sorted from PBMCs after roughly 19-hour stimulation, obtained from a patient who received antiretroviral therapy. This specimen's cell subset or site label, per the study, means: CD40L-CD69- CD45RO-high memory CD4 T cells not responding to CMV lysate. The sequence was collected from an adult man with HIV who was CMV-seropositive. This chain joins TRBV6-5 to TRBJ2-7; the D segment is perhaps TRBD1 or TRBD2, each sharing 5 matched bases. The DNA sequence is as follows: TGTGCCAGCAGCACTAAGTATCCCGGGGCAGCGCAGTACTTC. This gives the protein CASSTKYPGAAQYF.